Described below is a single T cell receptor (beta chain) sequence and its context. This entry belongs to a study of PD-L1 blockade in urothelial cancer. Study summary: Male sex and bladder-origin urothelial cancer were recorded for twenty-five of 29 patients. Blood analysis took place 3 weeks (second dose) and 6 weeks after treatment start.

Spiking each PCR with synthetic TCR analog templates was performed. TCRdb's copy holds only in-frame clones and misses some; the assay was immunoSEQ multiplex PCR. This table has over 45,000 clones, about 82% appearing once. This CDR3 region has 13 residues. The V end was cut by 5 bases, the J end by 14 bases, with 16 bases between. Looked up from germline, CDR1 is LNHDA and CDR2 is SQIVND (reference sequence). Time point noted: pretreatment peripheral blood. Patients in the study were battling locally advanced or metastatic urothelial carcinoma. This chain uses TRBV19 with TRBJ1-6; D is ambiguous. Sequences were derived from PBMCs, sampled around atezolizumab (anti-PD-L1) treatment. This TCR derives from a man aged 60 to 69 with urothelial cancer. The CDR3 here is CASSSDRSRTLHF. CDR3 sequence (DNA): TGTGCCAGTAGTTCAGACCGCTCGCGGACCCTCCACTTT.